This T cell receptor beta chain emerged from a study of shared clonotypes between healthy human individuals. Every contributor of samples was a Caucasian grown-up residing in Nashville, Tennessee. For every subset, genomic DNA was evenly distributed across several immunoSEQ plates. Produced via immunoSEQ multiplex PCR; TCRdb's table is partial and in-frame only. The sample includes approximately 510,000 clones, less than 85% seen only once; the top ten take over 10%. Per germline, CDR1 SGHTA and CDR2 FQGNSA. The CDR3 has 13 residues. The ends were cut back, 5 bases at V and 5 bases at J, with 13 bases in the middle.

The TCR originated in a woman aged 40 to 50 in good health. Some clones in this sample may be carry-over from other donors' samples. Sequencing was performed on PBMCs. The chain couples TRBV7-2 to TRBJ2-7; D is uncertain. The chain's CDR3 is CASSPNPVDEQYF. The CDR3 DNA follows: TGTGCCAGCAGCCCAAACCCAGTAGACGAGCAGTACTTC. The variable domain in full, with the rest retrieved from reference TRBV7-2 and TRBJ2-7, is GAGVSQSPSNKVTEKGKDVELRCDPISGHTALYWYRQSLGQGLEFLIYFQGNSAPDKSGLPSDRFSAERTGGSVSTLTIQRTQQEDSAVYLCASSPNPVDEQYFGPGTRLTVT.